These T cell receptor beta chains were read from a single sample in a study of blood T cell repertoires in COVID-19. Clones were read by immunoSEQ multiplex PCR, and TCRdb kept only the in-frame ones, dropping some. Seen here are some 180,000 clones, around 90% observed once, and the top ten hold 0.6% to 0.8%. Sequencing was done on a sample of peripheral blood. These receptors all stem from a man aged 50 to 60 with acute or convalescent COVID-19. Each CDR3 is given with its conserved first and last residue. A D gene is named only where the DNA matches it firmly. The size entry is marked missing in some rows and otherwise reads once, few, many or a size class.

>TRBJ2-7|TRBV28|-|TRBD1
TGTGCCAGCAGCCGGGACAGGGGCGCGACCTACGAGCAGTACTTC
CASSRDRGATYEQYF
>TRBJ2-1|TRBV29-1|-|-
TGCAGCGTTGAAGATTTCAGGGGAACCTACAATGAGCAGTTCTTC
CSVEDFRGTYNEQFF
>TRBJ2-1|TRBV9|-|-
TGTGCCAGCAGCCCCGAGCTCCATAGCTCCTACAATGAGCAGTTCTTC
CASSPELHSSYNEQFF
>TRBJ1-6|TRBV28|once|TRBD1
TGTGCCAGCAGTTCACCACAGGGGGTTGTTAATTCACCCCTCCACTTT
CASSSPQGVVNSPLHF
>TRBJ2-7|TRBV6-5|-|TRBD2
TGTGCCAGCAGTCCTTTGACTAGCGGGAGTCTCCAGTACTTC
CASSPLTSGSLQYF
>TRBJ1-3|TRBV7-7|few|TRBD1
TGTGCCAGCAGGCCCGGACAGGGAATGGGCGGAAACACCATATATTTT
CASRPGQGMGGNTIYF
>TRBJ2-7|TRBV7-9|-|-
TGTGCCAGCAGCTTAGGGTCCAGTTGGGAGCAGTACTTC
CASSLGSSWEQYF
>TRBJ2-1|TRBV19|-|-
TGTGCCAGTATCCCCAGGGGCTCCTACAATGAGCAGTTCTTC
CASIPRGSYNEQFF
>TRBJ2-5|TRBV3-1/TRBV3-2|-|-
TGTGCCAGCAGCCAATGGGGCGGGAACAAGACCCAGTACTTC
CASSQWGGNKTQYF
>TRBJ1-6|TRBV9|-|-
TGTGCCAGCAGCGGCAGGGGCCATAGTGGTTCACCCCTCCACTTT
CASSGRGHSGSPLHF
>TRBJ1-1|TRBV27|-|TRBD1
TGTGCCAGCAGTGCAAAGACCGGGACAGGGACCTTTGGAGCTTTCTTT
CASSAKTGTGTFGAFF
>TRBJ1-5|TRBV19|-|-
TGTGCCAGTAGTATGGGGCTTAGCAATCAGCCCCAGCATTTT
CASSMGLSNQPQHF
>TRBJ2-1|TRBV18|-|-
TGTGCCAGCTCACCGGGGCTAGGCGCCTACAATGAGCAGTTCTTC
CASSPGLGAYNEQFF
>TRBJ1-1|TRBV6-2/TRBV6-3|-|-
TGTGCCAGCAGCTCCGGGTGGGGGGGGACTACCGAAGCTTTCTTT
CASSSGWGGTTEAFF
>TRBJ2-1|TRBV9|-|-
TGTGCCAGCGCCTGGAGGCGGGATGGCGGCAGTACCTACAATGAGCAGTTCTTC
CASAWRRDGGSTYNEQFF
>TRBJ2-3|TRBV30|once|TRBD1
TGTGCCTGGGGAGTGGGACAGCGCACAGATACGCAGTATTTT
CAWGVGQRTDTQYF
>TRBJ1-3|TRBV28|-|-
TGTGCCAGCAGTACAGGGAATGGGAACACCATATATTTT
CASSTGNGNTIYF
>TRBJ2-3|TRBV11-2|-|-
TGTGCCAGCAGCATAGGTCCCCCAGGGGTTTGGAGCACAGATACGCAGTATTTT
CASSIGPPGVWSTDTQYF
>TRBJ2-7|TRBV5-1|once|TRBD2
TGCGCCAGCAGCTTTTTAGCGGGAGGGAGTTACTACGAGCAGTACTTC
CASSFLAGGSYYEQYF
>TRBJ1-6|TRBV29-1|-|TRBD1
TGCAGCGCCTGGGACAGGTTGGGCCATTCACCCCTCCACTTT
CSAWDRLGHSPLHF
>TRBJ2-1|TRBV28|-|TRBD2
TGTGCCAGCAGTTTATCGGGGGGGAAGCAGTTCTTC
CASSLSGGKQFF
>TRBJ1-5|TRBV10-3|-|-
TGTGCCATCAGTGAGTCGGGCCAATATAGCAATCAGCCCCAGCATTTT
CAISESGQYSNQPQHF
>TRBJ1-2|TRBV11-1|-|TRBD1
TGTGCCAGCAGCTTAGAGGACAGGGGGCACGGTGGCTACACCTTC
CASSLEDRGHGGYTF
>TRBJ2-1|TRBV9|-|TRBD1
TGTGCCAGCAGCGTAGGGACAGGACCCTACAATGAGCAGTTCTTC
CASSVGTGPYNEQFF
>TRBJ1-5|TRBV10-3|once|-
TGTGCCATCAGTAAGGACACCGCCCAGCCCCAGCATTTT
CAISKDTAQPQHF
>TRBJ2-1|TRBV12-5|-|TRBD2
TGTGCTAGTGGCGGCGGGGGGTCATCCTACAATGAGCAGTTCTTC
CASGGGGSSYNEQFF
>TRBJ1-1|TRBV7-9|-|-
TGTGCCAGCAGCTTAGATCCGGGTAGGAACACTGAAGCTTTCTTT
CASSLDPGRNTEAFF
>TRBJ2-1|TRBV20-1|-|-
TGCAGTGCTAGTACTAGCTACAATGAGCAGTTCTTC
CSASTSYNEQFF
>TRBJ2-5|TRBV7-9|-|-
TGTGCCAGCAGCCTCCGGGACATGCAAGAGACCCAGTACTTC
CASSLRDMQETQYF
>TRBJ2-1|TRBV11-2|-|-
TGTGCCACCTCCCTCGGACAATACAATGAGCAGTTCTTC
CATSLGQYNEQFF
>TRBJ2-1|TRBV7-3|-|TRBD2
TGTGCCAGCAGCTTTCAGCGGGAGACCACCCCGTTCTTC
CASSFQRETTPFF
>TRBJ2-7|TRBV7-6|-|TRBD1
TGTGCCAGCAGCTTAGGAAAAGGGGACAGGGCTTCCTTC
CASSLGKGDRASF